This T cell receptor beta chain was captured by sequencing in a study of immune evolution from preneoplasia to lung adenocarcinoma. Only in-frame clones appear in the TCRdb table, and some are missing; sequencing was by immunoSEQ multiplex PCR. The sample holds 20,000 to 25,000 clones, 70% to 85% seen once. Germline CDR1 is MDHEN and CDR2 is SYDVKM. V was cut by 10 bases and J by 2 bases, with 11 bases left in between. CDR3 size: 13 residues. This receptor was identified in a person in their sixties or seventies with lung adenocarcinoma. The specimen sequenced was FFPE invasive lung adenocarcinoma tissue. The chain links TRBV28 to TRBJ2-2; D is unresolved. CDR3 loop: CATKLLNTGELFF. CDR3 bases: TGTGCCACCAAACTTCTAAACACCGGGGAGCTGTTTTTT.